This T cell receptor beta chain stems from a study of response to subunit inactivated influenza vaccine. This CDR3 is 15 amino acids long. Trimming took off 5 bases at V and 3 bases at J, with 14 bases between the two ends. Germline values: CDR1 SEHNR, CDR2 FQNEAQ (reference sequence). TCRdb re-called the RT-PCR reads with MiXCR, one entry per CDR3 protein. The data show over 150,000 distinct CDR3 sequences, with about 10% seen just once and 35% to 40% held by the top ten. The sample holds a few counts of this clonotype. The sequenced sample was CD8+ T cells sorted from PBMCs, obtained around 25 months after vaccination. The chain is built from TRBV7-9 and TRBJ1-5, with D possibly being TRBD1 (5 bases). The sequence derives from a man aged 50 to 69 who received an inactivated influenza vaccine. CDR3 DNA sequence: TGTGCCAGCAGCGCAGAATCAGGGTCCAATCAGCCCCAGCATTTT. It specifies CASSAESGSNQPQHF.